This T cell receptor (beta chain) was found in a study of blood T cell repertoires in COVID-19. Only in-frame clones appear in the TCRdb table, and some are missing; sequencing was by immunoSEQ multiplex PCR. The table has approximately 75,000 clones, 74% seen once. CDR3 size: 12 residues. Trimming at V came to 4 bases and at J to 7 bases, leaving 2 bases not matched to a gene. Germline-derived CDR1 and CDR2 are SGHAT and FQNNGV. This receptor was identified in a human donor with acute or convalescent COVID-19. The donor label of this sample is uncertain. This chain joins TRBV11-2 and TRBJ1-2; 8 positions match TRBD1. The sample consisted of peripheral blood. CDR3: CASSSDRGGYTF. CDR3 bases: TGTGCCAGCAGCTCCGACAGGGGTGGCTACACCTTC.